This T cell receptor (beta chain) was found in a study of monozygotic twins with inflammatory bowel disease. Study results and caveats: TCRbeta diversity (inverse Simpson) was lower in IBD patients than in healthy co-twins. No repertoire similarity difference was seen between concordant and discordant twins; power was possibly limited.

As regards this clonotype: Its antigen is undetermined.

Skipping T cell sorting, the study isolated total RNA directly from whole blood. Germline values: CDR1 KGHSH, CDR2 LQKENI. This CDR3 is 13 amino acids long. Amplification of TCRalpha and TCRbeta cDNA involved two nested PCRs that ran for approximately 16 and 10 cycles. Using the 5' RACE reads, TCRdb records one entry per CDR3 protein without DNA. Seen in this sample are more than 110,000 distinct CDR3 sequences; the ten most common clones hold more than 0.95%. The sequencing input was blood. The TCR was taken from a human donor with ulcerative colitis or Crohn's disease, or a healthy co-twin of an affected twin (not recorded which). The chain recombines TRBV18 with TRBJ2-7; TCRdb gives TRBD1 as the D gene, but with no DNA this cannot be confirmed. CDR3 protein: CASYRQEGAEQYF.